This T cell receptor (beta chain) derives from a study of cytomegalovirus exposure and HLA in healthy donors. At the level of the study: About 80 million unique TCRs, all from HLA-typed donors, were included in an early release of the data. Membership in the Caucasian-associated ancestry cluster was found for 65% to 85% of about 430 genotyped donors. Points from the study as a whole: Follow-up analysis later connected one missense variant in DCLRE1C with trimming of TCR beta V- and J-genes.

Healthy bone marrow donors made up the donor group. The CDR3 is 14 residues long. The V and J ends lost 7 bases and 2 bases respectively, with 15 bases between them. CDR1 and CDR2 (germline): MNHEY, SMNVEV (reference sequence). As concerns this clone: Its antigen is not identified.

PCR involved 60 Vbeta and 13 Jbeta primers. TCRdb's copy holds only in-frame clones and misses some; the assay was immunoSEQ multiplex PCR. The sample has tens of thousands of clones, about 78% seen once. The chain couples TRBV27 to TRBJ2-7; tentatively, D is TRBD2 (5 bases). The sample was PBMCs. The clonotype originates from a man aged 25 to 40 in good health and CMV-seropositive. CDR3 in amino acids: CASTQTGVTYEQYF. As DNA, the CDR3 is TGTGCCAGCACCCAAACCGGGGTTACCTACGAGCAGTACTTC.